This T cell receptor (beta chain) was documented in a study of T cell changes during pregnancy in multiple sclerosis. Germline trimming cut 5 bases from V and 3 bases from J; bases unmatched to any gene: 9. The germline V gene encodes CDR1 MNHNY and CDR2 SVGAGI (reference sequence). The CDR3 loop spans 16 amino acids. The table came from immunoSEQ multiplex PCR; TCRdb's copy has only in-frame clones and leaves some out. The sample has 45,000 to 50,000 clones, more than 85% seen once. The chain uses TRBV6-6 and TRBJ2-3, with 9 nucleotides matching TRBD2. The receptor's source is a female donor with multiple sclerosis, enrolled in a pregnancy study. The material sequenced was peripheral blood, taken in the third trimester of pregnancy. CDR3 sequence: CASSTRGLAGTDTQYF. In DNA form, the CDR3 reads TGTGCCAGCAGTACCCGGGGACTAGCAGGGACAGATACGCAGTATTTT.